A selection of T cell receptor beta chains follows, all from one sample in a study of blood T cells in healthy people across ages. Each CDR3 protein gets one entry after TCRdb re-called the 5' RACE reads with MiXCR. The sample shows about 650,000 distinct CDR3 sequences, around 32% of them seen only once. The material sequenced was blood. These receptors all come from a woman older than 75 in good health. Both conserved end residues are part of each CDR3. The order of the fields is J gene, V gene, clone size, D gene, CDR3 protein, CDR3 DNA. The D gene is left open where the match is weak. The size of a clone is reported for some rows only, either as once, few or many, or as a class for expanded clones.

TRBJ2-3 TRBV20-1 many TRBD2 CSALQTSGILTDTQYF TGCAGTGCCCTCCAGACTAGCGGGATCCTCACAGATACGCAGTATTTT
TRBJ1-2 TRBV6-6 many NA CASRPGTNYGYTF TGTGCCAGCAGGCCCGGGACCAACTATGGCTACACCTTC
TRBJ1-1 TRBV5-1 NA NA CASSLAFFGNTEAFF TGCGCCAGCAGCTTGGCCTTTTTTGGGAACACTGAAGCTTTCTTT
TRBJ2-5 TRBV2 NA TRBD2 CASSPGPAGAGEQYF TGTGCCAGCAGTCCCGGACCAGCGGGGGCCGGGGAGCAGTACTTC
TRBJ2-4 TRBV5-5 NA NA CASSPLPGANGGEQYF TGTGCCAGCAGCCCGCTCCCAGGGGCTAATGGGGGGGAGCAGTACTTC
TRBJ2-1 TRBV2 many NA CARRLVGEQFF TGTGCCAGGAGACTAGTAGGTGAGCAGTTCTTC
TRBJ1-2 TRBV7-9 many NA CASLGGKGGYTF TGTGCCAGCTTGGGGGGGAAAGGGGGCTACACCTTC
TRBJ1-5 TRBV28 few NA CASKFSGAGNQPQHF TGTGCCAGCAAATTTTCCGGGGCCGGCAATCAGCCCCAGCATTTT
TRBJ1-6 TRBV20-1 many NA CSAIQQLNSPLHF TGCAGTGCTATTCAACAGTTAAATTCACCCCTCCACTTT
TRBJ2-3 TRBV5-1 NA NA CASNLAQRVLDTQYF TGCGCCAGTAACTTGGCCCAAAGGGTACTAGATACGCAGTATTTT